The 10 T cell receptor beta chains given below trace back to one sample, sequenced in a study of blood T cell repertoires in COVID-19. Some clones are missing from TCRdb's copy, which holds only in-frame ones; the method was immunoSEQ multiplex PCR. The table lists just over 250,000 clones, around nine tenths of them singletons, with around 9.1% in the top ten. Sequenced material: peripheral blood. The receptors were sampled from a man between 35 and 55 years old who had recovered from COVID-19.

CDR3 sequence reads: CASSQGVDSTDTQYF. Here the CDR3 DNA reads TGCGCCAGCAGCCAGGGGGTAGATAGCACAGATACGCAGTATTTT. V usage is TRBV10-1 and J usage is TRBJ2-3, with 7 bases identical to TRBD1. CDR3 length: 15 residues. The J segment lost 0 bases and the V segment lost 6 bases, leaving 6 bases of the junction unmatched. CDR1 and CDR2 (germline): WNHNN, SYGVQD (reference sequence).

The rearrangement uses TRBV18 and TRBJ2-7; the D is unclear. V was shortened by 1 base and J by 1 base, with 8 bases between the two germline ends. CDR3 length: 14 residues. Germline-derived CDR1 and CDR2 are KGHSH and LQKENI. CDR3 DNA sequence: TGTGCCAGCTCACCACTCGTCAGGTCCTACGAGCAGTACTTC. Its translation is CASSPLVRSYEQYF.

The chain links TRBV7-8 to TRBJ2-1; 11 bases are shared with TRBD2. The CDR3 spans 18 residues. Trimming cost V 5 bases and J 9 bases; bases outside gene matches: 18. CDR1 is SGHVS and CDR2 is FQNEAQ in the germline V gene. The CDR3 region is CASSVLAGGPPPVVEQFF. CDR3 coding DNA: TGTGCCAGCAGCGTTCTAGCGGGGGGCCCCCCCCCGGTGGTTGAGCAGTTCTTC.

The chain links TRBV7-6 to TRBJ2-5; D unresolved. V lost 5 bases, J lost 1 base, and 14 bases lay in between. Germline lookup yields CDR1 SGHVS and CDR2 FNYEAQ. The CDR3 runs to 15 residues. Here the CDR3 DNA reads TGTGCCAGCAGCCCCCGTCCGGTAATCCAAGAGACCCAGTACTTC. It specifies CASSPRPVIQETQYF. Supplemented by reference TRBV7-6 and TRBJ2-5, the full variable domain reads GAGVSQSPRYKVTKRGQDVALRCDPISGHVSLYWYRQALGQGPEFLTYFNYEAQQDKSGLPNDRFSAERPEGSISTLTIQRTEQRDSAMYRCASSPRPVIQETQYFGPGTRLLVL.

The genes are TRBV7-6 and TRBJ2-1; 7 bases map to TRBD2. Per the germline V gene, CDR1 is SGHVS and CDR2 is FNYEAQ. J lost 6 bases, V lost 1 base, and 3 bases had no gene match. The CDR3 is made up of 14 amino acids. The CDR3 DNA reads as TGTGCCAGCAGCTTAGGGTGGACTAGCAATGAGCAGTTCTTC. It is translated as CASSLGWTSNEQFF.

The chain carries TRBV6-6 and TRBJ2-2; perhaps TRBD2 as D (6 bases). Trimming took 6 bases from V and 4 from J, leaving 15 bases between them. The CDR3 is made up of 15 amino acids. Per the germline V gene, CDR1 is MNHNY and CDR2 is SVGAGI (reference sequence). In DNA, the CDR3 is TGTGCCAGCAGGCCCGGAGGGGTTTCCACCGGGGAGCTGTTTTTT. Translated, it gives CASRPGGVSTGELFF.

The CDR3 is CASSPRGQVFATNEKLFF. The CDR3 DNA follows: TGTGCCAGCAGCCCAAGGGGACAGGTGTTTGCAACTAATGAAAAACTGTTTTTT. The V call is TRBV7-8, the J call TRBJ1-4; 8 bases map to TRBD1. The CDR3 length is 18 residues. CDR1 and CDR2 from the germline V gene are SGHVS and FQNEAQ. V lost 5 bases and J lost 0; bases outside the gene matches: 11.

V is TRBV5-6 and J is TRBJ2-7; a possible D gene is TRBD1 (5 bases). V was pared by 4 bases and J by 2 bases, with 13 bases between. This CDR3 spans 14 amino acids. Germline V gene data show CDR1 as SGHDT and CDR2 as YYEEEE. As DNA, the CDR3 is TGTGCCAGCAGCGCGAGGCCAGGGCCCTACGAGCAGTACTTC. Translation: CASSARPGPYEQYF.

The chain joins TRBV21-1 to TRBJ2-4; TRBD2, as called in the table, went unchecked against the DNA. TRBV21-1 counts as a pseudogene. The CDR3 is 16 amino acids. The CDR3: CASSKKRWLVLNIQYF. In nucleotides, the CDR3 is TGTGCCAGCAGCAAAAAAAGGTGGCTAGTCTTGAACATTCAGTACTTC.

This chain connects TRBV7-2 to TRBJ1-5, with D tentatively TRBD1 (6 bases). V shed 1 base and J shed 1 base, with 8 bases lying between them. This CDR3 comprises 15 residues. CDR1 is SGHTA, CDR2 FQGNSA, per germline. CDR3 sequence (DNA): TGTGCCAGCAGCTTAGAGGGGGGGAGCAATCAGCCCCAGCATTTT. This translates into CASSLEGGSNQPQHF.